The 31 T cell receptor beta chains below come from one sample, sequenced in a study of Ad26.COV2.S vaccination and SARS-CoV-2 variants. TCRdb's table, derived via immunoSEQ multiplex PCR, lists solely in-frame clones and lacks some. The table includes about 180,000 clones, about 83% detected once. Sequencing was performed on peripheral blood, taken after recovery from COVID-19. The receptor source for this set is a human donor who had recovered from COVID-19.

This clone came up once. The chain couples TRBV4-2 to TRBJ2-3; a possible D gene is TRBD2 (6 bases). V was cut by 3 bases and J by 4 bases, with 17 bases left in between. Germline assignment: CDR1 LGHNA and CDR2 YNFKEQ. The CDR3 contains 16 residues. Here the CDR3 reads CASSQPSRLDSDTQYF. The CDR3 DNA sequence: TGTGCCAGCAGCCAGCCTTCCCGACTAGATTCAGATACGCAGTATTTT.

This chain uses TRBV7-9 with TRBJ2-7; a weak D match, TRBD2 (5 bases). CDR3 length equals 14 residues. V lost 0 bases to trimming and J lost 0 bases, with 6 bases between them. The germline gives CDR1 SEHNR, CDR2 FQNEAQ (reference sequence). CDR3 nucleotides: TGTGCCAGCAGCTTAGCTAGCGACTCCTACGAGCAGTACTTC. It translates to CASSLASDSYEQYF. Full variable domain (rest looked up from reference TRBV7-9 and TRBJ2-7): DTGVSQNPRHKITKRGQNVTFRCDPISEHNRLYWYRQTLGQGPEFLTYFQNEAQLEKSRLLSDRFSAERPKGSFSTLEIQRTEQGDSAMYLCASSLASDSYEQYFGPGTRLTVT.

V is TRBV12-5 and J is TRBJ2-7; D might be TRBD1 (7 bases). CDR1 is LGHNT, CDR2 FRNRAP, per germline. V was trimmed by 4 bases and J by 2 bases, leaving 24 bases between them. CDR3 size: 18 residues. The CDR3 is CASGSNPGTAGFPYEQYF. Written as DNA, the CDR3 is TGTGCTAGTGGTTCCAACCCCGGGACAGCGGGTTTCCCCTACGAGCAGTACTTC.

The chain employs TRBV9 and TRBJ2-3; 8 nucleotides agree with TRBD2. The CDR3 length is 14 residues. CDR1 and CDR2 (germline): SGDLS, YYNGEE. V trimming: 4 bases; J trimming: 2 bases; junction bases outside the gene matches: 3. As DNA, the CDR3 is TGTGCCAGCAGCCGGGAGGGATCCACAGATACGCAGTATTTT. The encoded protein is CASSREGSTDTQYF.

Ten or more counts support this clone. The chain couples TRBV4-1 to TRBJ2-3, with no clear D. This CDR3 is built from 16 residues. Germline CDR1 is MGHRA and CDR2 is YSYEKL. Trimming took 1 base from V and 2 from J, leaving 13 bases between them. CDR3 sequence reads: CASSQVNIMVTDTQYF. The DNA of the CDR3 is TGCGCCAGCAGCCAAGTTAACATTATGGTCACAGATACGCAGTATTTT.

The CDR3 loop reads CASSQVTVTYEQYF. Here the CDR3 DNA reads TGCGCCAGCAGCCAAGTTACAGTTACCTACGAGCAGTACTTC. V is TRBV4-1 and J is TRBJ2-7; D remains ambiguous. The CDR3 runs 14 residues. V was clipped by 1 base and J by 2 bases, with 9 bases between them. Germline CDR1 and CDR2: MGHRA and YSYEKL.

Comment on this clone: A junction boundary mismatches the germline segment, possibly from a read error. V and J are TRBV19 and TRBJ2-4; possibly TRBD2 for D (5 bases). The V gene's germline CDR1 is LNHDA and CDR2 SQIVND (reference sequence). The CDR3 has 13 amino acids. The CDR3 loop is CASSKGGKYIQYF. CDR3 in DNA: TGTGCCAGTAGTAAAGGAGGCAAATACATTCAGTACTTC.

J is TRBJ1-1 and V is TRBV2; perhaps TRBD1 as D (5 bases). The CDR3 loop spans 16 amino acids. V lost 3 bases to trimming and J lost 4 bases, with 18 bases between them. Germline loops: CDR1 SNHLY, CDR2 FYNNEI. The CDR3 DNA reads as TGTGCCAGCAGTGACATTTTGGCCTTGAGGGGCACTGAAGCTTTCTTT. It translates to CASSDILALRGTEAFF.

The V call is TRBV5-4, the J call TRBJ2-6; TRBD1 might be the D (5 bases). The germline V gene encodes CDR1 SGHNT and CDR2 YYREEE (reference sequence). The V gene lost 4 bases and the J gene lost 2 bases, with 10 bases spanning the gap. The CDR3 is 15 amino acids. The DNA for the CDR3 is TGTGCCAGCAGCCCGGCAGGGACTGGGGCCAACGTCCTGACTTTC. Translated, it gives CASSPAGTGANVLTF.

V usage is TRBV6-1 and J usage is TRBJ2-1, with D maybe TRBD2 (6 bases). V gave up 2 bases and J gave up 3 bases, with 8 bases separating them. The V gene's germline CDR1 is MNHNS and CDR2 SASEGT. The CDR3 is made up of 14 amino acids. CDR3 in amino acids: CASSELASYNEQFF. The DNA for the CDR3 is TGTGCCAGCAGTGAACTAGCGAGCTACAATGAGCAGTTCTTC.

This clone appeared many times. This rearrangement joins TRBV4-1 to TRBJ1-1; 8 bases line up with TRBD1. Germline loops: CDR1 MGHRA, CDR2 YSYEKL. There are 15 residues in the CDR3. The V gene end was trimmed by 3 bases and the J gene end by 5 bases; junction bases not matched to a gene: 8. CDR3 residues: CASSQGQGAGTEAFF. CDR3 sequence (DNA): TGCGCCAGCAGCCAGGGGCAGGGGGCGGGGACTGAAGCTTTCTTT.

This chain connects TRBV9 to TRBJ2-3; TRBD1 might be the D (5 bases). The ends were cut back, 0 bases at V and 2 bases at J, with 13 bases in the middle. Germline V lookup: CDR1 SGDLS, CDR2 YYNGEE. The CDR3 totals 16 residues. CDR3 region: CASSVVGVGDTDTQYF. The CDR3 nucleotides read TGTGCCAGCAGCGTAGTAGGGGTTGGTGACACAGATACGCAGTATTTT.

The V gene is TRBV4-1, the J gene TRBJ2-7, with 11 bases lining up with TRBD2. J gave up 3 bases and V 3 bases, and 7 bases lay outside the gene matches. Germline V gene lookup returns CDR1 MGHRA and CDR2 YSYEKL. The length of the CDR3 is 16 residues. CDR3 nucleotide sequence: TGCGCCAGCAGCCACTACGGGACTAGCGGCCTCTACGAGCAGTACTTC. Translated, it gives CASSHYGTSGLYEQYF.

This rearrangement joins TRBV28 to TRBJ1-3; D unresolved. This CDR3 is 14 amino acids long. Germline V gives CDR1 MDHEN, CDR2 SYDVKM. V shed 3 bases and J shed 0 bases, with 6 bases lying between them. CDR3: CASSLVISGNTIYF. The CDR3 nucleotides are TGTGCCAGCAGTTTGGTTATCTCTGGAAACACCATATATTTT.

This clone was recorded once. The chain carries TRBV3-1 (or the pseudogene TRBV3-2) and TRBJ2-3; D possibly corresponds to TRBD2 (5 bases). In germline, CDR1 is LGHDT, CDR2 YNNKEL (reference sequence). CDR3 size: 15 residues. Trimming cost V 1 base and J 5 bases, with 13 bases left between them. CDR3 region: CASSQGPLGIDTQYF. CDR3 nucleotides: TGTGCCAGCAGCCAAGGCCCACTAGGAATAGATACGCAGTATTTT.

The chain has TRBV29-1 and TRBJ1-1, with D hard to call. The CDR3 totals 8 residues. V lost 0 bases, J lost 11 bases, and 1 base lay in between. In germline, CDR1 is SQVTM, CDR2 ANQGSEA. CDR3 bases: TGCAGCGTTGAAGATGCTTTCTTT. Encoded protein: CSVEDAFF.

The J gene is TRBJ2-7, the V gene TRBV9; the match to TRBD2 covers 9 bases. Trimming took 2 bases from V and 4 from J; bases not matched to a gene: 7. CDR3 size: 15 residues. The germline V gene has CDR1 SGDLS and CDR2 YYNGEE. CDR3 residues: CASSVSGGPGYEQYF. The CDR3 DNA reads TGTGCCAGCAGCGTCAGCGGGGGGCCGGGATACGAGCAGTACTTC. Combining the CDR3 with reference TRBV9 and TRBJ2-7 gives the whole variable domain DSGVTQTPKHLITATGQRVTLRCSPRSGDLSVYWYQQSLDQGLQFLIQYYNGEERAKGNILERFSAQQFPDLHSELNLSSLELGDSALYFCASSVSGGPGYEQYFGPGTRLTVT.

CDR3 residues: CASRARGLNTEAFF. CDR3 nucleotide sequence: TGTGCCAGCAGGGCCCGGGGTTTGAACACTGAAGCTTTCTTT. The rearrangement uses TRBV2 and TRBJ1-1, with D hard to call. The germline V and J ends were trimmed by 6 bases and 0 bases, with 11 bases remaining between them. Germline-derived CDR1 and CDR2 are SNHLY and FYNNEI. The CDR3 has 14 residues.

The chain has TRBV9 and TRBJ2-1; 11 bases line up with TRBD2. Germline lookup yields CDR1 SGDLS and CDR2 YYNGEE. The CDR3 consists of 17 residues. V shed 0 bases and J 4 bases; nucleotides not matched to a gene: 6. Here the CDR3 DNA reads TGTGCCAGCAGCGTAGCAAGTAGCGGGGGGGTATACAATGAGCAGTTCTTC. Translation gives CASSVASSGGVYNEQFF. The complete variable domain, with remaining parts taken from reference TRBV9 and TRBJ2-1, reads DSGVTQTPKHLITATGQRVTLRCSPRSGDLSVYWYQQSLDQGLQFLIQYYNGEERAKGNILERFSAQQFPDLHSELNLSSLELGDSALYFCASSVASSGGVYNEQFFGPGTRLTVL.

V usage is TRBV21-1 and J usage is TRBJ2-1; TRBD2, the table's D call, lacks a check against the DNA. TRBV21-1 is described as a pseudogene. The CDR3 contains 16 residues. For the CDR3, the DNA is TGTGCCAGCAGCACCCCCGGCGGGGGGTCCTACAATGAGCAGTTCTTC. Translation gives CASSTPGGGSYNEQFF.

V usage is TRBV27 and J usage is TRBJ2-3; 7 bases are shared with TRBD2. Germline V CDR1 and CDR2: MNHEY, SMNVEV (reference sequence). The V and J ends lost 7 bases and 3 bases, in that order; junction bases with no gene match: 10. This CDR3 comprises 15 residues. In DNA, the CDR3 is TGTGCCAGCACCTTCGGGGGGTGGCCTACAGATACGCAGTATTTT. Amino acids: CASTFGGWPTDTQYF.

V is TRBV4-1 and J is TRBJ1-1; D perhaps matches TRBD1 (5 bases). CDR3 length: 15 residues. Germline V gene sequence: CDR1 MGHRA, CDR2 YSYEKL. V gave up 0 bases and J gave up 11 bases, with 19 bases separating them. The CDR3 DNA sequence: TGCGCCAGCAGCCAAGATCCGGGACTCTCAAGAGGGGCTTTCTTT. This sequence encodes CASSQDPGLSRGAFF.

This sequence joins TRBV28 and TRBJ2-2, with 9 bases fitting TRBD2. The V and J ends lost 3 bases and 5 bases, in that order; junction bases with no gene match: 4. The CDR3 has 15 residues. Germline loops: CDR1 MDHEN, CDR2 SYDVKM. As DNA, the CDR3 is TGTGCCAGCAGTTTCTCCAGCGGGGGGACCGGGGAGCTGTTTTTT. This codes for CASSFSSGGTGELFF.

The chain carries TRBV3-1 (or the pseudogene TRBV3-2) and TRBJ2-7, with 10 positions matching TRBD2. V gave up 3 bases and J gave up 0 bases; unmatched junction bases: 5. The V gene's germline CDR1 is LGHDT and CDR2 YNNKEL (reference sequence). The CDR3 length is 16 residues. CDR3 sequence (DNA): TGTGCCAGCAGCCAGTTTTCTAGCGGGAGCTCCTACGAGCAGTACTTC. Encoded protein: CASSQFSSGSSYEQYF.

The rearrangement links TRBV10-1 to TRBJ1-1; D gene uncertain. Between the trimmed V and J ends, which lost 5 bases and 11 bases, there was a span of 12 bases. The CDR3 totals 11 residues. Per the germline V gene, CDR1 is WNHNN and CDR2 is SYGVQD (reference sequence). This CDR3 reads CASSRAEEAFF. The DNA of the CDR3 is TGCGCCAGCAGTCGGGCAGAAGAGGCTTTCTTT.

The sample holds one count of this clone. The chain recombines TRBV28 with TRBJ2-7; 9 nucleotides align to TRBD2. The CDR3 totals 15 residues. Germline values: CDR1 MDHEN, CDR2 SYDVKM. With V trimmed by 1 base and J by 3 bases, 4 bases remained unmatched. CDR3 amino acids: CASSLSISGSYEQYF. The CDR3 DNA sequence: TGTGCCAGCAGTTTATCCATTAGCGGGAGCTACGAGCAGTACTTC.

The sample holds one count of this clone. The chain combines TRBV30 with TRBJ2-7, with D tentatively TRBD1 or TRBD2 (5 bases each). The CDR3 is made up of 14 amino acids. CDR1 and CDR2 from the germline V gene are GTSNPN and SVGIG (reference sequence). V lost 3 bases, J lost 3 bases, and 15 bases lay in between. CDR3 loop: CAWSDRDGLYEQYF. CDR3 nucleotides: TGTGCCTGGAGCGACCGGGACGGCCTCTACGAGCAGTACTTC.

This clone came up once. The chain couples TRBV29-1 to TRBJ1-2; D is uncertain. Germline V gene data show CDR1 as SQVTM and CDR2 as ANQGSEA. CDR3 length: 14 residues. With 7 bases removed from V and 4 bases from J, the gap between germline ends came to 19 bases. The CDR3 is CSARTGALGYGYTF. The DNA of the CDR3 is TGCAGCGCTCGGACGGGAGCCCTCGGCTATGGCTACACCTTC.

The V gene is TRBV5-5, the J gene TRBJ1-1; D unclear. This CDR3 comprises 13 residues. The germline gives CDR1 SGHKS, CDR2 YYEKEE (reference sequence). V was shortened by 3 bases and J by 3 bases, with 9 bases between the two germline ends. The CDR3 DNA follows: TGTGCCAGCAGCTGGGCAGCCTACACTGAAGCTTTCTTT. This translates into CASSWAAYTEAFF.

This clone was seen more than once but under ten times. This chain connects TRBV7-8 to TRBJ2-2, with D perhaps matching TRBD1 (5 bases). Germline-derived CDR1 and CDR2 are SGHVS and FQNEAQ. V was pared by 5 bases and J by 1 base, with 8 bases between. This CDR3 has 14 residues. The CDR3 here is CASSKGVNTGELFF. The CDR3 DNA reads TGTGCCAGCAGCAAAGGGGTGAACACCGGGGAGCTGTTTTTT. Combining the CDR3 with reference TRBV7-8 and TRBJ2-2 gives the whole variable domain GAGVSQSPRYKVAKRGQDVALRCDPISGHVSLFWYQQALGQGPEFLTYFQNEAQLDKSGLPSDRFFAERPEGSVSTLKIQRTQQEDSAVYLCASSKGVNTGELFFGEGSRLTVL.

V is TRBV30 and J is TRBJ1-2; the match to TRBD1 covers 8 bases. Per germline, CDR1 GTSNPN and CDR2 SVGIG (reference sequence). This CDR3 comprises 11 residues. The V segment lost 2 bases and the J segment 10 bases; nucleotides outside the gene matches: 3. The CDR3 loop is CAWSSGGDYTF. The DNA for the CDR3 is TGTGCCTGGAGTTCAGGGGGCGACTACACCTTC.